A selection of T cell receptor beta chains follows, all from one sample in a study of read filtering for tumor transcriptome and immune sequencing. MiXCR, applied by TCRdb to the reads, yields one record per CDR3 protein. Of 45,000 to 55,000 distinct CDR3 sequences listed, roughly 19% are singletons. Sequenced input: a population of CD138-negative cells sorted from bone marrow. These receptors were obtained from a donor aged 40 or over with multiple myeloma. Each CDR3 is given with its conserved first and last residue. Fields, in order: D gene, clone size, V gene, J gene, CDR3 DNA, CDR3 protein. D genes are given only for firm matches. Size values are once, few and many counts, or a class for expanded clones, and some rows have none.

D: TRBD2
size: few
V: TRBV20-1
J: TRBJ2-3
DNA: TGCAGTGCCTGGACTAGCGGGAGTCCAGATACGCAGTATTTT
CDR3: CSAWTSGSPDTQYF

D: TRBD2
size: many
V: TRBV29-1
J: TRBJ2-3
DNA: TGCAGCGTTGGGCTAGCGGGCCTCATGGATACGCAGTATTTT
CDR3: CSVGLAGLMDTQYF

D: .
size: .
V: TRBV6-2/TRBV6-3
J: TRBJ1-5
DNA: TGTGCCAGCAGTTACTCAGGGATCCCCAGGGCCCAGCATTTT
CDR3: CASSYSGIPRAQHF

D: TRBD2
size: .
V: TRBV29-1
J: TRBJ2-5
DNA: TGCGGCGTCAGAGCCGGGACTAACGGGAGTGGGGAGACCCAGTACTTC
CDR3: CGVRAGTNGSGETQYF

D: TRBD2
size: many
V: TRBV7-3
J: TRBJ2-1
DNA: TGTGCCAGCAGCTTAAGGACTAGCGGGAGCTATGAGCAGTTCTTC
CDR3: CASSLRTSGSYEQFF

D: TRBD1
size: few
V: TRBV7-2
J: TRBJ2-1
DNA: TGTGCCTGCAGCTTAGGGGGACAGAGGAGCTCCTACAATGGGCAGTTCTTC
CDR3: CACSLGGQRSSYNGQFF

D: .
size: many
V: TRBV5-1
J: TRBJ1-5
DNA: TGCGCCAGCAGCTTGGGACAAGGGGGAGACCAGCCCCAGCATTTT
CDR3: CASSLGQGGDQPQHF

D: .
size: many
V: TRBV6-1
J: TRBJ2-1
DNA: TGTGCCAGCAGTGAGGGCAATGAGCAGTTCTTC
CDR3: CASSEGNEQFF

D: TRBD1
size: many
V: TRBV2
J: TRBJ2-1
DNA: TGTGCCAGCAGTGGGGGACAGGGGGTCTACAATGAGCAGTTCTTC
CDR3: CASSGGQGVYNEQFF

D: .
size: many
V: TRBV14
J: TRBJ2-1
DNA: TGTGCCAGCAGCCGGAACAGGGTCCCTTACGATGAGCAGTTCTTC
CDR3: CASSRNRVPYDEQFF

D: TRBD2
size: many
V: TRBV20-1
J: TRBJ2-5
DNA: TGCAGTGCTCCACTAGCGGGAATAAAAGAGACCCAGTACTTC
CDR3: CSAPLAGIKETQYF

D: .
size: many
V: TRBV6-5
J: TRBJ2-1
DNA: TGTGCCAGCAGTTTCGGACAGTACAATGAGCAGTTCTTC
CDR3: CASSFGQYNEQFF

D: TRBD1
size: .
V: TRBV28
J: TRBJ2-7
DNA: TGTGCCAGCAGGTTTGGTATGGGACAGGCCTTCTACAAGCAGTACTTC
CDR3: CASRFGMGQAFYKQYF

D: .
size: many
V: TRBV7-2
J: TRBJ2-5
DNA: TGTGCCAGCCGCAATGGGGTGAGGTCGTCCGAGACCCAGTACTTC
CDR3: CASRNGVRSSETQYF

D: .
size: many
V: TRBV20-1
J: TRBJ2-5
DNA: TGCAGTGCTAGAGATAAGGGAGAGACCCAGTACTTC
CDR3: CSARDKGETQYF

D: .
size: many
V: TRBV20-1
J: TRBJ2-1
DNA: TGCAGTGCTATGATAGGGAAGAATGAGCAGTTCTTC
CDR3: CSAMIGKNEQFF

D: TRBD1
size: few
V: TRBV29-1
J: TRBJ1-1
DNA: TGCAGCGTTGCCAATACAGGGGGCTGGGGGAACACTGAAGCTTTCTTT
CDR3: CSVANTGGWGNTEAFF

D: .
size: many
V: TRBV29-1
J: TRBJ1-5
DNA: TGCAGCGCCTCGGGCCCCAATCAGCCCCAGCATTTT
CDR3: CSASGPNQPQHF

D: .
size: many
V: TRBV7-3
J: TRBJ1-6
DNA: TGTGCCAGCAGCTTGAGGGGCGAGAGTTCACCCCTCCACTTT
CDR3: CASSLRGESSPLHF

D: .
size: many
V: TRBV29-1
J: TRBJ2-2
DNA: TGCAGCGTTGTTCGGGATTCGAACACCGGGGAGCTGTTTTTT
CDR3: CSVVRDSNTGELFF

D: .
size: many
V: TRBV3-1
J: TRBJ2-1
DNA: TGTGCCAGCAGCCCGCGCCCCGGGCAAGGTGAGCAGTTCTTC
CDR3: CASSPRPGQGEQFF

D: TRBD2
size: many
V: TRBV24-1
J: TRBJ2-1
DNA: TGTGCCACCAGTGATTCCGGCCCCGGGACTAGCGGTCCCTACAATGAGCAGTTCTTC
CDR3: CATSDSGPGTSGPYNEQFF

D: .
size: many
V: TRBV24-1
J: TRBJ2-7
DNA: TGTGCCACCAGTGAAGGACCAGGGTACGAGCAGTACTTC
CDR3: CATSEGPGYEQYF

D: TRBD1
size: many
V: TRBV6-5
J: TRBJ2-6
DNA: TGTGCCAGCAGTTCCCCTGGACAGGGGAAGGCAGGGGCCAACGTCCTGACTTTC
CDR3: CASSSPGQGKAGANVLTF

D: TRBD2
size: many
V: TRBV20-1
J: TRBJ2-7
DNA: TGCAGTGCTAGAGAACTAGCGGGAGGAAATTACTACGAGCAGTACTTC
CDR3: CSARELAGGNYYEQYF

D: .
size: many
V: TRBV9
J: TRBJ2-1
DNA: TGTGCCAGCAGCGTAGGAGGGGATGAGCAGTTCTTC
CDR3: CASSVGGDEQFF

D: .
size: many
V: TRBV7-2
J: TRBJ2-5
DNA: TGTGCCAGCGGACTCCTGAACGGGCCCCAAGAGACCCAGTACTTC
CDR3: CASGLLNGPQETQYF

D: TRBD1
size: .
V: TRBV2
J: TRBJ1-2
DNA: TGTGCCAGCAGTCTCCCCGGGACAGATACGACTAACTATGGCTACACCTTC
CDR3: CASSLPGTDTTNYGYTF

D: .
size: many
V: TRBV20-1
J: TRBJ2-7
DNA: TGCAGTGCTACTCAGGACGGCTACGAGCAGTACTTC
CDR3: CSATQDGYEQYF

D: .
size: many
V: TRBV20-1
J: TRBJ1-2
DNA: TGCAGTGGGGCAACGGATAACTATGGCTACACCTTC
CDR3: CSGATDNYGYTF

D: TRBD1
size: many
V: TRBV29-1
J: TRBJ2-2
DNA: TGCAGCGTGGGACAGGCAGGGGGGGAGCTGTTTTTT
CDR3: CSVGQAGGELFF

D: .
size: many
V: TRBV19
J: TRBJ2-6
DNA: TGTGCCAGTAGTCCCCAAACGAGCTTTGGGGCCAACATCCTGACTTTC
CDR3: CASSPQTSFGANILTF

D: TRBD2
size: many
V: TRBV3-1
J: TRBJ2-1
DNA: TGTGCCAGCAGGGGGGGGGGTACTAGCGGGAGGGCGGATGAGCAGTTCTTC
CDR3: CASRGGGTSGRADEQFF

D: .
size: many
V: TRBV29-1
J: TRBJ1-5
DNA: TGCAGCGTTACCTCAAATCCGGGCCAGCCCCAGCATTTT
CDR3: CSVTSNPGQPQHF

D: TRBD1
size: many
V: TRBV7-8
J: TRBJ2-7
DNA: TGTGCCAGCAGCTTAGCCGGGACAGGGTCTTCCGCGCAGTACTTC
CDR3: CASSLAGTGSSAQYF

D: TRBD2
size: many
V: TRBV24-1
J: TRBJ2-1
DNA: TGTGCCACCAGTGATGCTATGGGGACTAGCGGGAGGGCCGGGTTTCCCAATGAGCAGTTCTTC
CDR3: CATSDAMGTSGRAGFPNEQFF

D: TRBD2
size: many
V: TRBV29-1
J: TRBJ2-1
DNA: TGCAGCGGGGGGACTAGCGGAAACAATGAGCAGTTCTTC
CDR3: CSGGTSGNNEQFF

D: .
size: .
V: TRBV6-2/TRBV6-3
J: TRBJ2-1
DNA: TGTGCCAGCAGCTCCTCCGGGACTCACAATGAGCAGTTCTTC
CDR3: CASSSSGTHNEQFF

D: .
size: many
V: TRBV29-1
J: TRBJ1-1
DNA: TGCAGCGTTGAAATAATGGGGGGGAACACTGAAGCTTTCTTT
CDR3: CSVEIMGGNTEAFF

D: TRBD1
size: many
V: TRBV5-6
J: TRBJ2-5
DNA: TGTGCCAGCAGTCATCCGGACAGGGCTGAAGAGACCCAGTACTTC
CDR3: CASSHPDRAEETQYF